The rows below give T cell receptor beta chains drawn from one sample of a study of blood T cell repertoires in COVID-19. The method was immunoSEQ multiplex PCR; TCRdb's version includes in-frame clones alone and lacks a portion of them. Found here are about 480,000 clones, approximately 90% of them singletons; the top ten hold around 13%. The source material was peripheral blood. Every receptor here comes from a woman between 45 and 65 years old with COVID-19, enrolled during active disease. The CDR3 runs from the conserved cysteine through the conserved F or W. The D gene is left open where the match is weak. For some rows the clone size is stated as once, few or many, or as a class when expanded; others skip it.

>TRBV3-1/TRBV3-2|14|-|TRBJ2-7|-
CASSQGASIYEQYF
TGTGCCAGCAGCCAAGGGGCAAGCATCTACGAGCAGTACTTC
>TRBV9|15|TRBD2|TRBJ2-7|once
CASSVTSGGPYEQYF
TGTGCCAGCAGCGTGACTAGCGGGGGCCCCTACGAGCAGTACTTC
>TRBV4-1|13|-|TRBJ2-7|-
CASSPRGSYEQYF
TGCGCCAGCAGCCCCCGTGGGAGCTACGAGCAGTACTTC
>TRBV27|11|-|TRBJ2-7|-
CASTSGHEQYF
TGTGCCAGCACCTCGGGTCACGAGCAGTACTTC
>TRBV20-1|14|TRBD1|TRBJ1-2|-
CSASRRGPVYGYTF
TGCAGTGCTAGTCGCAGGGGGCCAGTCTATGGCTACACCTTC
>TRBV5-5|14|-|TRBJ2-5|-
CASSPGRGRETQYF
TGTGCCAGCAGTCCCGGAAGGGGTAGGGAGACCCAGTACTTC
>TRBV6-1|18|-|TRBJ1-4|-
CASSEVDGGGATNEKLFF
TGTGCCAGCAGTGAAGTGGACGGCGGGGGAGCAACTAATGAAAAACTGTTTTTT
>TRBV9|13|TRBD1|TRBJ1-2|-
CASTRAGGDGYTF
TGTGCCAGCACCCGGGCAGGGGGCGATGGCTACACCTTC
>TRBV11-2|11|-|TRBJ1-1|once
CASSQNTEAFF
TGTGCCAGCAGCCAGAACACTGAAGCTTTCTTT
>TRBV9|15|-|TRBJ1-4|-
CASSVGGVTNEKLFF
TGTGCCAGCAGCGTAGGGGGGGTAACTAATGAAAAACTGTTTTTT
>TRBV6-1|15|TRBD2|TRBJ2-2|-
CASSEAGGDTGELFF
TGTGCCAGCAGTGAGGCGGGGGGTGACACCGGGGAGCTGTTTTTT
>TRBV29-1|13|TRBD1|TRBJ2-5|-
CSVSQTGGGTQYF
TGCAGCGTATCCCAGACAGGGGGTGGGACCCAGTACTTC
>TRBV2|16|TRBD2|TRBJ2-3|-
CASIGSSGGARDTQYF
TGTGCCAGCATCGGTTCTAGCGGGGGGGCAAGAGATACGCAGTATTTT
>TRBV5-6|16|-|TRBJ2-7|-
CASSLAAGAVKYEQYF
TGTGCCAGCAGCTTGGCGGCAGGGGCTGTTAAATACGAGCAGTACTTC
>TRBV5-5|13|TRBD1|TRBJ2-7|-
CASRGTGGYEQYF
TGTGCCAGCCGGGGGACAGGGGGCTACGAGCAGTACTTC
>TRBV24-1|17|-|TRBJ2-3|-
CATSDTMDREGTDTQYF
TGTGCCACCAGTGACACAATGGACAGGGAGGGGACAGATACGCAGTATTTT
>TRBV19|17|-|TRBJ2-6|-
CASSMVKGETGANVLTF
TGTGCCAGTAGTATGGTAAAGGGGGAGACTGGGGCCAACGTCCTGACTTTC
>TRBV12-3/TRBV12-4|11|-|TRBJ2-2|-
CASRRTGELFF
TGTGCCAGCAGACGGACCGGGGAGCTGTTTTTT
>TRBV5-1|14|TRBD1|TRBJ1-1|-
CASSLVLGTDEAFF
TGCGCCAGCAGCTTGGTTCTCGGGACAGATGAAGCTTTCTTT
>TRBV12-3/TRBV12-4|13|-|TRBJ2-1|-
CASRPGAYNEQFF
TGTGCCAGCAGGCCGGGGGCCTACAATGAGCAGTTCTTC
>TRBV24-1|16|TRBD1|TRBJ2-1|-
CATSDDPGTGVGGQFF
TGTGCCACCAGTGATGATCCCGGGACAGGGGTCGGTGGGCAGTTCTTC
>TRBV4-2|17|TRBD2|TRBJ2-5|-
CASSQGTSGGPQETQYF
TGTGCCAGCAGCCAGGGGACTAGCGGGGGGCCACAAGAGACCCAGTACTTC
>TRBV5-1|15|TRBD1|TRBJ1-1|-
CASSPRQGYSSSAFF
TGCGCCAGCAGCCCCCGACAGGGTTATTCCTCCTCAGCTTTCTTT
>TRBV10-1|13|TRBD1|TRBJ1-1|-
CASREDRDTEAFF
TGCGCCAGCAGAGAGGACAGGGACACTGAAGCTTTCTTT
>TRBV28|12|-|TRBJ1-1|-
CASISGNTEAFF
TGTGCCAGCATCTCAGGGAACACTGAAGCTTTCTTT
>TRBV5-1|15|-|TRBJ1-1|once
CASSLGGLRKTEAFF
TGCGCCAGCAGCTTGGGGGGACTGCGAAAAACTGAAGCTTTCTTT
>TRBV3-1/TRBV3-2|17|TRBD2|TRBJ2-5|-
CASSLRGLAGDQETQYF
TGTGCCAGCAGCCTCCGAGGACTAGCGGGGGACCAAGAGACCCAGTACTTC
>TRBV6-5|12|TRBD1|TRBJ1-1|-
CASSRGTAEAFF
TGTGCCAGCAGTCGCGGGACAGCTGAAGCTTTCTTT
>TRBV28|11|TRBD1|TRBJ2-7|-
CASRQGPEQYF
TGTGCCAGCCGACAGGGCCCCGAGCAGTACTTC
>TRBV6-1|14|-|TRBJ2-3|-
CASSERGRADTQYF
TGTGCCAGCAGTGAGCGGGGGCGGGCAGATACGCAGTATTTT
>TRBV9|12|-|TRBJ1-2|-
CASSVDRYGYTF
TGTGCCAGCAGCGTAGATCGCTATGGCTACACCTTC
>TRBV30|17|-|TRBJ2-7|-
CAWRPRLGPLSFYEQYF
TGTGCCTGGAGGCCCCGCCTCGGTCCTCTCTCCTTCTACGAGCAGTACTTC
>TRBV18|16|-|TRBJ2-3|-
CASSPPNRHLTDTQYF
TGTGCCAGCTCACCACCGAATCGACATCTCACAGATACGCAGTATTTT
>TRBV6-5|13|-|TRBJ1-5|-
CAASRDSNQPQHF
TGTGCCGCATCTCGAGATAGCAATCAGCCCCAGCATTTT
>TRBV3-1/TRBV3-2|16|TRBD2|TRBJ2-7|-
CASSQDRRGNGYEQYF
TGTGCCAGCAGCCAAGATAGGCGGGGGAACGGCTACGAGCAGTACTTC
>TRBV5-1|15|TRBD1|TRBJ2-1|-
CASSRDRGPPDEQFF
TGCGCCAGCAGCCGCGACAGGGGCCCGCCGGATGAGCAGTTCTTC
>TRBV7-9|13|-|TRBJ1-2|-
CASSLSGFEGYTF
TGTGCCAGCAGCTTATCGGGTTTCGAGGGCTACACCTTC
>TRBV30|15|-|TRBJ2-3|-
CAWSLRGTGRDTQYF
TGTGCCTGGAGTCTACGGGGGACTGGGAGGGATACGCAGTATTTT
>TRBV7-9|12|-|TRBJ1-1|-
CASSLESLSAFF
TGTGCCAGCAGCTTAGAATCCTTGTCCGCTTTCTTT
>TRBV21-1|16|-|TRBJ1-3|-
CASSKVRGNSGNTIYF
TGTGCCAGCAGCAAAGTGAGGGGGAACTCTGGAAACACCATATATTTT
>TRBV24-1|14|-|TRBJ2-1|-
CATSDRSPSNEQFF
TGTGCCACCAGTGATCGGTCCCCAAGCAATGAGCAGTTCTTC
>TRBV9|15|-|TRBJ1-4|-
CASSVDGRGNEKLFF
TGTGCCAGCAGCGTAGACGGGAGAGGTAATGAAAAACTGTTTTTT
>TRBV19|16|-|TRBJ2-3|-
CASSDGLLLSTDTQYF
TGTGCCAGTAGCGACGGACTACTTCTTAGCACAGATACGCAGTATTTT
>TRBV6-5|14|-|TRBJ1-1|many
CASKVQTMNTEAFF
TGTGCCAGCAAAGTACAGACTATGAACACTGAAGCTTTCTTT
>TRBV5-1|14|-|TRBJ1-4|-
CASSLGPGNEKLFF
TGCGCCAGCAGCTTGGGGCCAGGTAATGAAAAACTGTTTTTT
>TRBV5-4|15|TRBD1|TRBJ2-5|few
CASSSNRGLMETQYF
TGTGCCAGCAGCTCCAACAGGGGGCTAATGGAGACCCAGTACTTC
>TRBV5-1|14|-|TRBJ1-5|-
CASSLWSGGQPQHF
TGCGCCAGCAGCTTGTGGTCCGGGGGACAGCCCCAGCATTTT
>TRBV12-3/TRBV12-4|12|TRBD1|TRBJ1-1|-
CASSLGQGLTFF
TGTGCCAGCAGTTTAGGACAGGGGTTGACTTTCTTT
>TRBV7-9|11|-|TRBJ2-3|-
CASEPRDTQYF
TGTGCCAGCGAGCCCAGGGATACGCAGTATTTT
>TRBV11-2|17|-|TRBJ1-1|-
CASSLITGGGGNTEAFF
TGTGCCAGCAGCTTAATTACGGGGGGCGGAGGGAACACTGAAGCTTTCTTT
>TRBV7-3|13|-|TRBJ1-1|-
CASSSGGGTEAFF
TGTGCCAGCAGCTCTGGAGGCGGCACTGAAGCTTTCTTT